This T cell receptor (beta chain) was observed in a study of immune heterogeneity within non-small cell lung tumors. Across the study: Classification of the tumors gave a few squamous cell carcinomas, around ten non-squamous carcinomas and 1 not otherwise specified.

Germline assignment: CDR1 MRHNA and CDR2 SNTAGT. There are 14 residues in the CDR3. Trimming took 0 bases from V and 5 from J, leaving 8 bases between them. It was a multiplex PCR that amplified TCR beta CDR3, with 32 V and 13 J primers. TCRdb re-analysed the multiplex PCR reads in MiXCR, keeping a single row per CDR3 protein. This sample has roughly 3,900 distinct CDR3 sequences; more than 25% occur once, and the top ten carry more than 9%. Each sample used approximately 550 ng of genomic DNA from bulk tumor tissue. Far-apart biopsies, several per primary tumor, were taken during surgery. Patients underwent curative surgery for non-small cell lung cancer (untreated and newly diagnosed). This clonotype was observed a few times.

The rearrangement uses TRBV6-4 and TRBJ2-1; possibly TRBD2 for D (5 bases). The receptor comes from a man aged 60-69 years with non-small cell lung cancer. The specimen sequenced was lung tumor tissue. In DNA form, the CDR3 reads TGTGCCAGCAGTGACTCAGCGGAGCACAATGAGCAGTTCTTC. It encodes CASSDSAEHNEQFF.